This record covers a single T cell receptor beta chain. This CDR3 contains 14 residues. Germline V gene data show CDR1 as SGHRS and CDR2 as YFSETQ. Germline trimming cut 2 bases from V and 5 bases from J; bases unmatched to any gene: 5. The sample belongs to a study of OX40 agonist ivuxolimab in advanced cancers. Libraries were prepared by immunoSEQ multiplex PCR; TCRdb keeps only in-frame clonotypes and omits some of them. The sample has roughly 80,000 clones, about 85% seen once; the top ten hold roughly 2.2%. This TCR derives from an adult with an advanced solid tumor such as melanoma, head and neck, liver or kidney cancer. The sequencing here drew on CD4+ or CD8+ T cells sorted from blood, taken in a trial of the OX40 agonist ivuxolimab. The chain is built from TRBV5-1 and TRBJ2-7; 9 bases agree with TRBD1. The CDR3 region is CASSLAGTGNEQYF. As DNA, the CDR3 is TGCGCCAGCAGCTTAGCCGGGACAGGGAACGAGCAGTACTTC. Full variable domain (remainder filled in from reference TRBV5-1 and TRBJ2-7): KAGVTQTPRYLIKTRGQQVTLSCSPISGHRSVSWYQQTPGQGLQFLFEYFSETQRNKGNFPGRFSGRQFSNSRSEMNVSTLELGDSALYLCASSLAGTGNEQYFGPGTRLTVT.